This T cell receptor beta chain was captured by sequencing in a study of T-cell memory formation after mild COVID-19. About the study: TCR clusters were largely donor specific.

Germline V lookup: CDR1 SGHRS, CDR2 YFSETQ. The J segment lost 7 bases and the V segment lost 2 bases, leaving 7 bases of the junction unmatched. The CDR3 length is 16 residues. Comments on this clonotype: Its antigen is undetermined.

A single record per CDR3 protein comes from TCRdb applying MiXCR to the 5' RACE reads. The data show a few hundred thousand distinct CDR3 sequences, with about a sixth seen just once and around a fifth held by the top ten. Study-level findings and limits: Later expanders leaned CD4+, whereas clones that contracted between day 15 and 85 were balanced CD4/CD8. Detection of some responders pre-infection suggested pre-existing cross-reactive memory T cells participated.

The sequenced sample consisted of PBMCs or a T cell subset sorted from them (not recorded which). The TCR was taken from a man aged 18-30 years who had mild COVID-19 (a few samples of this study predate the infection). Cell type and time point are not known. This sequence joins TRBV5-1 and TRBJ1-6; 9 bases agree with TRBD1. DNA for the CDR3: TGCGCCAGCAGCTTCCTCGACGGGACAGGGAATTCACCCCTCCACTTT. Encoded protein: CASSFLDGTGNSPLHF.